This TCR beta chain is drawn from a study of identical twins. Unique molecular identifiers were in the cDNA, with template-switch universal primer binding. TCRdb independently ran MiXCR on the 5' RACE reads; one entry per CDR3 protein. This table has a few hundred thousand distinct CDR3 sequences, approximately 8.8% appearing once. Germline CDR1 LGHDT, CDR2 YNNKEL (reference sequence). CDR3 length: 12 amino acids. This clonotype was detected a few times. The junction departs from germline at one end; a sequencing error may be responsible. This TCR came from a woman aged 45-65 years in good health. This chain links TRBV3-1 with TRBJ2-5, with 10 bases matching TRBD1. The sequenced material came from naive T cells sorted from blood. The CDR3 spells CASSQAGTGEDF. In nucleotides, the CDR3 is TGTGCCAGCAGCCAAGCCGGGACAGGGGAAGACTTC.